The 19 T cell receptor beta chains in this list originate from one sample, sequenced in a study of spatial heterogeneity in lung cancer. Study-level findings and limits: Tumors with more nonsynonymous mutations had more expanded intratumoral alpha and beta TCRs.

Antigen specificity for these receptors is unknown. TCRdb re-analysed the 5' RACE reads in MiXCR, keeping a single row per CDR3 protein. The sample records about 19,000 distinct CDR3 sequences, approximately 9.7% being singletons. Documented time point: sample taken at primary tumor resection. The sequences come from lung tumor tissue, collected at surgery. These receptors were collected from a female donor with early-stage non-small cell lung cancer.

This clonotype came up many times. Since the library was made to target alpha chains, this beta chain is a stray read and its abundance is not meaningful. This chain links TRBV6-5 with TRBJ2-3, with a tentative D call TRBD1 (6 bases). V lost 6 bases, J lost 6 bases, and 16 bases lay in between. The CDR3 totals 14 residues. Germline assignment: CDR1 MNHEY and CDR2 SVGAGI. CDR3 sequence (DNA): TGTGCCAGCAGAGGATCACAGGGCTCGGATACGCAGTATTTT. Translation gives CASRGSQGSDTQYF.

The table lists this clonotype with many counts. Being off target in a library aimed at alpha chains, this beta chain has a size of little meaning. The rearrangement joins TRBV6-2 or TRBV6-3 to TRBJ2-1; D remains ambiguous. Trimming removed 1 base from V and 3 bases from J, with 13 bases in between. The CDR3 is 16 residues long. CDR1 and CDR2 (germline): MNHEY, SVGEGT. The CDR3 is CASSYFPAGHYNEQFF. The CDR3 DNA follows: TGTGCCAGCAGTTACTTCCCGGCCGGGCACTACAATGAGCAGTTCTTC.

This clonotype is medium-sized within its sample. As an off-target read in a library built for alpha chains, this beta chain has a frequency of little significance. The chain employs TRBV6-2 or TRBV6-3 and TRBJ2-7, with 12 bases matching TRBD1. After removal of 0 bases from V and 2 bases from J, the junction contained 8 bases not matched to a gene. CDR1 and CDR2 from the germline V gene are MNHEY and SVGEGT. CDR3 length: 18 amino acids. The CDR3 DNA sequence: TGTGCCAGCAGTTACTCTTCGGCCGGGACAGGGGGCACCTACGAGCAGTACTTC. It yields the protein CASSYSSAGTGGTYEQYF.

This clonotype was recorded a few times. In a library made to pick up alpha chains, this beta chain is a stray read with a size that means little. This rearrangement joins TRBV6-2 or TRBV6-3 to TRBJ2-4, with D possibly being TRBD2 (5 bases). V shed 6 bases and J shed 1 base, with 13 bases lying between them. This CDR3 is 15 amino acids long. Germline values: CDR1 MNHEY, CDR2 SVGEGT. The CDR3 is CASSVHGEAKNIQYF. Written as DNA, the CDR3 is TGTGCCAGCAGCGTCCATGGGGAGGCCAAAAACATTCAGTACTTC.

As to this clonotype: This beta chain is an off-target read within a library intended for alpha chains, so its frequency means little. This rearrangement joins TRBV20-1 to TRBJ2-1; TRBD2 matches 12 bases. The length of the CDR3 is 14 residues. Germline CDR1 and CDR2: DFQATT and SNEGSKA (reference sequence). Trimming cost V 6 bases and J 3 bases; bases outside gene matches: 3. The CDR3 reads CSARTSGDYNEQFF. The CDR3 DNA reads as TGCAGTGCCAGGACTAGCGGGGACTACAATGAGCAGTTCTTC.

This clonotype was detected ten times or more. The library was prepared for alpha chains; this beta chain is a stray read, so its frequency means little. The chain uses TRBV3-1 and TRBJ1-1; D is undetermined. The CDR3 is 16 amino acids. Trimming left V 1 base short and J 1 base short, with 13 bases between. The V gene's germline CDR1 is LGHDT and CDR2 YNNKEL (reference sequence). CDR3 DNA: TGTGCCAGCAGCCAAGTTTCGGCAAATGAGAACACTGAAGCTTTCTTT. Residues: CASSQVSANENTEAFF.

The sample holds many counts of this clonotype. Found in a library prepared for alpha chains, this beta chain is an off-target read, and its abundance has little meaning. J is TRBJ2-3 and V is TRBV4-2; 8 positions agree with TRBD1. Germline V gene sequence: CDR1 LGHNA, CDR2 YNFKEQ. Trimming removed 3 bases from V and 2 bases from J; junction bases left unmatched: 7. CDR3 length equals 16 residues. The CDR3 coding sequence is TGTGCCAGCAGCCAGACCGGGACAGGCGCCACAGATACGCAGTATTTT. This translates into CASSQTGTGATDTQYF.

This clonotype was counted ten times or more. This beta chain is off target for a library built for alpha chains, so its abundance means little. V is TRBV10-3 and J is TRBJ2-5; D call uncertain. Germline V gene lookup returns CDR1 ENHRY and CDR2 SYGVKD. The ends were cut back, 4 bases at V and 5 bases at J, with 8 bases in the middle. The CDR3 consists of 12 residues. CDR3 protein: CAISAAKETQYF. CDR3 nucleotides: TGTGCCATCAGTGCGGCCAAGGAGACCCAGTACTTC.

This clonotype occurred a few times. This beta chain lies outside the target of a library built for alpha chains; its clone size means little. The genes are TRBV7-3 and TRBJ2-3; no firm D call. Trimming removed 2 bases from V and 0 bases from J, with 12 bases in between. The germline gives CDR1 SGHTA, CDR2 FQGTGA. The length of the CDR3 is 16 residues. The CDR3 here is CASSLYGGSSTDTQYF. Here the CDR3 DNA reads TGTGCCAGCAGCTTATATGGCGGATCTAGCACAGATACGCAGTATTTT.

This clonotype was observed a handful of times. This beta chain is a stray read from a library made for alpha chains; its abundance is not meaningful. This chain links TRBV19 with TRBJ2-3, with no clear D. The CDR3 length is 15 residues. Trimming cost V 6 bases and J 2 bases, with 15 bases left between them. The germline CDR1 and CDR2 sequences are LNHDA and SQIVND (reference sequence). CDR3 sequence (DNA): TGTGCCAGTAGAGAGACTCCAACCACCACAGATACGCAGTATTTT. Residues: CASRETPTTTDTQYF.

This clonotype was counted ten times or more. This beta chain is an off-target read within a library intended for alpha chains, so its frequency means little. The chain is built from TRBV11-2 and TRBJ2-3; D uncertain. Germline CDR1 is SGHAT and CDR2 is FQNNGV. The CDR3 length is 12 residues. Between the trimmed V and J ends, which lost 5 bases and 5 bases, there was a span of 8 bases. CDR3 loop: CASSQDGDTQYF. The DNA for the CDR3 is TGTGCCAGCAGCCAAGACGGAGATACGCAGTATTTT.

This clonotype was seen at least ten times. This beta chain is an off-target read within a library intended for alpha chains, so its frequency means little. V usage is TRBV20-1 and J usage is TRBJ2-2, with D perhaps TRBD2 (6 bases). CDR3 length: 17 residues. Between the trimmed V and J ends, which lost 1 base and 1 base, there was a span of 16 bases. The germline gives CDR1 DFQATT, CDR2 SNEGSKA (reference sequence). The DNA of the CDR3 is TGCAGTGCTAGAGCCCCCGGGGGAAAGGGGAACACCGGGGAGCTGTTTTTT. This encodes CSARAPGGKGNTGELFF.

With regard to this clonotype: This beta chain turned up in a library designed for alpha chains; as an off-target read, its abundance says little. CDR3 amino acids: CASSPPSLRNGELFF. The CDR3 nucleotides are TGTGCCAGCTCACCACCATCCCTGAGGAACGGGGAGCTGTTTTTT. This chain joins TRBV18 and TRBJ2-2; D not resolved. CDR1 and CDR2 from the germline V gene are KGHSH and LQKENI. The CDR3 covers 15 residues. V was clipped by 0 bases and J by 7 bases, with 12 bases between them.

Relative to its sample, this clonotype is medium-sized. This beta chain is a stray read from a library made for alpha chains; its abundance is not meaningful. The chain joins TRBV29-1 to TRBJ2-1; 8 nucleotides align to TRBD2. Germline V lookup: CDR1 SQVTM, CDR2 ANQGSEA. The CDR3 is 13 residues long. Trimming cost V 7 bases and J 12 bases; bases outside gene matches: 14. The CDR3 DNA is TGCAGCGCCGAGCGGGGGAAGGTAGCGGGGCAGTTCTTC. Translation gives CSAERGKVAGQFF.

With regard to this clonotype: This beta chain is off target for a library built for alpha chains, so its abundance means little. This chain joins TRBV6-9 and TRBJ2-3; 9 nucleotides agree with TRBD1. Germline V gene lookup returns CDR1 MNHGY and CDR2 SVAAGI. V lost 6 bases, J lost 0 bases, and 4 bases stayed unmatched. The CDR3 runs 15 residues. The CDR3: CASREQGASTDTQYF. The CDR3 nucleotides are TGTGCCAGCAGGGAACAGGGGGCGAGCACAGATACGCAGTATTTT.

Regarding this clonotype: The library was built for alpha chains, so this beta chain is an off-target read and its size means little. V usage is TRBV30 and J usage is TRBJ1-1, with 10 bases identical to TRBD1. CDR1 is GTSNPN, CDR2 SVGIG, per germline (reference sequence). This CDR3 is 13 amino acids long. V lost 3 bases to trimming and J lost 10 bases; unmatched junction nucleotides: 8. The CDR3 sequence: CAWSYYGQGVAFF. The CDR3 nucleotides are TGTGCCTGGAGCTACTACGGACAGGGGGTAGCTTTCTTT. The full variable domain, rest sourced from reference TRBV30 and TRBJ1-1, is SQTIHQWPATLVQPVGSPLSLECTVEGTSNPNLYWYRQAAGRGLQLLFYSVGIGQISSEVPQNLSASRPQDRQFILSSKKLLLSDSGFYLCAWSYYGQGVAFFGQGTRLTVV.

This clonotype was picked up many times. Since the library was made to target alpha chains, this beta chain is a stray read and its abundance is not meaningful. The J gene is TRBJ2-7, the V gene TRBV5-4; no reliable D call. Looked up from germline, CDR1 is SGHNT and CDR2 is YYREEE (reference sequence). The CDR3 consists of 13 residues. Deletions cut 4 bases from V and 1 base from J, with 9 bases between. The CDR3 coding sequence is TGTGCCAGCAGCCCTGACTGGTCCTACGAGCAGTACTTC. Its translation: CASSPDWSYEQYF.

This clonotype appeared once. The library was prepared for alpha chains; this beta chain is a stray read, so its frequency means little. The J gene is TRBJ2-2, the V gene TRBV10-3; D ambiguous. Germline CDR1 reads ENHRY; CDR2 reads SYGVKD. This CDR3 region has 18 residues. Trimming left V 3 bases short and J 3 bases short, with 20 bases between. The DNA for the CDR3 is TGTGCCATCAGTGATAGCCCCCCAAGGGTTGTGGACACCGGGGAGCTGTTTTTT. Translating it yields CAISDSPPRVVDTGELFF.

This clonotype was detected ten times or more. This beta chain was picked up by a library intended for alpha chains and is off target, so its count carries little meaning. This chain links TRBV29-1 with TRBJ2-1; 8 bases align to TRBD1. The CDR3 has 16 amino acids. From germline, CDR1 is SQVTM and CDR2 ANQGSEA. V lost 1 base and J lost 7; bases outside the gene matches: 12. CDR3: CSVEGPWGQDPNEQFF. The CDR3 DNA is TGCAGCGTTGAAGGCCCCTGGGGACAGGACCCTAATGAGCAGTTCTTC.